The next 21 T cell receptor beta chains were all read from a single sample in a study of beta chain features in type 1 diabetes. The authors reverse transcribed all of the isolated RNA, so sequencing captured expressed TCRB transcripts. Clones were sequenced by immunoSEQ multiplex PCR, and TCRdb holds only the in-frame ones, with some missing. The table has approximately 300,000 clones, around 10% seen once. Sample: naive CD4+ T cells from blood. The receptors derive from a woman between 25 and 40 years old in good health.

The sample holds a few counts of this clone. The J gene is TRBJ1-2, the V gene TRBV30, with D possibly matching TRBD1 (6 bases). The germline gives CDR1 GTSNPN, CDR2 SVGIG (reference sequence). The V gene lost 3 bases and the J gene lost 8 bases, with 16 bases spanning the gap. The CDR3 extends over 13 amino acids. The CDR3 DNA follows: TGTGCCTGGAGACTTCAGGGGCCCGGGGGCTACACCTTC. As protein: CAWRLQGPGGYTF. Drawing the rest from reference TRBV30 and TRBJ1-2, the complete variable domain is SQTIHQWPATLVQPVGSPLSLECTVEGTSNPNLYWYRQAAGRGLQLLFYSVGIGQISSEVPQNLSASRPQDRQFILSSKKLLLSDSGFYLCAWRLQGPGGYTFGSGTRLTVV.

In this sample, this clone turned up a few times. The chain joins TRBV11-2 to TRBJ1-2; no definite D call. V lost 1 base and J lost 5, with 5 bases in between. The length of the CDR3 is 12 residues. The germline gives CDR1 SGHAT, CDR2 FQNNGV. CDR3 bases: TGTGCCAGCAGCTTAGCCGCGTATGGCTACACCTTC. It yields the protein CASSLAAYGYTF.

This clone was counted only a few times. The J gene is TRBJ2-5, the V gene TRBV5-6; maybe TRBD2 (6 bases). Germline V lookup: CDR1 SGHDT, CDR2 YYEEEE. The CDR3 spans 15 residues. Deletions cut 3 bases from V and 5 bases from J, with 17 bases between. CDR3 sequence reads: CASSWRRDPEETQYF. As DNA, the CDR3 is TGTGCCAGCAGCTGGCGGCGGGACCCGGAGGAGACCCAGTACTTC.

This clone was seen a few times. The J gene is TRBJ2-3, the V gene TRBV5-1; 8 bases match TRBD2. Germline CDR1 is SGHRS and CDR2 is YFSETQ. V was clipped by 0 bases and J by 2 bases; unmatched bases: 2. The CDR3 loop spans 15 amino acids. This CDR3 reads CASSLASGFTDTQYF. CDR3 nucleotide sequence: TGCGCCAGCAGCTTGGCTAGCGGGTTCACAGATACGCAGTATTTT.

The V call is TRBV30, the J call TRBJ2-7; a weak D match, TRBD2 (5 bases). This CDR3 region has 12 residues. The germline gives CDR1 GTSNPN, CDR2 SVGIG (reference sequence). Between the trimmed V and J ends, which lost 1 base and 7 bases, there was a span of 11 bases. Here the CDR3 DNA reads TGTGCCTGGAGTGCCACTAGTCGGGAGCAGTACTTC. Protein sequence: CAWSATSREQYF.

This clone appeared a few times. The chain is built from TRBV7-9 and TRBJ1-4; no clear D. V was cut by 0 bases and J by 0 bases, with 8 bases left in between. The germline CDR1 and CDR2 sequences are SEHNR and FQNEAQ (reference sequence). This CDR3 comprises 16 residues. The CDR3 loop reads CASSLAETATNEKLFF. CDR3 bases: TGTGCCAGCAGCTTAGCGGAGACTGCAACTAATGAAAAACTGTTTTTT.

CDR3 residues: CASSRGGGSDTQYF. DNA of the CDR3: TGTGCCAGCAGCCGAGGGGGGGGCTCAGATACGCAGTATTTT. The V gene is TRBV7-3, the J gene TRBJ2-3; D perhaps matches TRBD2 (7 bases). The CDR3 runs 14 residues. Germline V CDR1 and CDR2: SGHTA, FQGTGA. V dropped 5 bases and J dropped 4 bases, with 13 bases sitting between them.

The chain combines TRBV7-9 with TRBJ1-4; TRBD1 matches 8 bases. The CDR3 covers 16 residues. Germline V gene sequence: CDR1 SEHNR, CDR2 FQNEAQ (reference sequence). With V trimmed by 3 bases and J by 7 bases, 10 bases remained unmatched. CDR3 sequence reads: CASSLEQGARSEKLFF. CDR3 in DNA: TGTGCCAGCAGCTTGGAGCAGGGGGCACGTAGTGAAAAACTGTTTTTT. Drawing the rest from reference TRBV7-9 and TRBJ1-4, the complete variable domain is DTGVSQNPRHKITKRGQNVTFRCDPISEHNRLYWYRQTLGQGPEFLTYFQNEAQLEKSRLLSDRFSAERPKGSFSTLEIQRTEQGDSAMYLCASSLEQGARSEKLFFGSGTQLSVL.

This clone was recorded a few times. This rearrangement joins TRBV5-6 to TRBJ2-1; 9 bases map to TRBD2. The germline V gene encodes CDR1 SGHDT and CDR2 YYEEEE. This CDR3 has 14 residues. V shed 2 bases, J shed 10 bases, and the junction held 7 bases outside the gene matches. This CDR3 is CASSFSGSLGEQFF. As DNA, the CDR3 is TGTGCCAGCAGCTTTAGCGGGAGTCTTGGAGAGCAGTTCTTC. The full variable domain, completed using reference TRBV5-6 and TRBJ2-1, is DAGVTQSPTHLIKTRGQQVTLRCSPKSGHDTVSWYQQALGQGPQFIFQYYEEEERQRGNFPDRFSGHQFPNYSSELNVNALLLGDSALYLCASSFSGSLGEQFFGPGTRLTVL.

This clone was observed a handful of times. Additional DNA sequences in this sample encode the identical CDR3. DNA of the CDR3: TGTGCCTGGGCCGGGACAGGGAATCAGCCCCAGCATTTT. This translates into CAWAGTGNQPQHF. The genes are TRBV30 and TRBJ1-5; 9 bases align to TRBD1. This CDR3 is 13 amino acids long. V lost 5 bases to trimming and J lost 4 bases; unmatched junction nucleotides: 3. The germline CDR1 and CDR2 sequences are GTSNPN and SVGIG (reference sequence).

This clone turned up a few times. This chain connects TRBV11-2 to TRBJ2-7; D uncertain. Germline V gene sequence: CDR1 SGHAT, CDR2 FQNNGV. This CDR3 is 14 amino acids long. Trimming cost V 0 bases and J 6 bases, with 12 bases left between them. As DNA, the CDR3 is TGTGCCAGCAGCTTAGAACGAACCCTAGGCGAGCAGTACTTC. Translating it yields CASSLERTLGEQYF.

This clone showed up just a few times. The chain links TRBV14 to TRBJ2-5, with D perhaps matching TRBD2 (5 bases). The CDR3 loop spans 13 amino acids. Germline V gene sequence: CDR1 SGHDN, CDR2 FVKESK. V lost 4 bases to trimming and J lost 5 bases, with 11 bases between them. The CDR3 DNA follows: TGTGCCAGCAGCCGAGGGATTGGGGAGACCCAGTACTTC. Amino acid sequence: CASSRGIGETQYF.

This sequence joins TRBV7-2 and TRBJ2-7, with D hard to call. CDR1 is SGHTA and CDR2 is FQGNSA in the germline V gene. The germline V and J ends were trimmed by 1 base and 0 bases, with 10 bases remaining between them. The CDR3 sequence is 15 residues long. CDR3 nucleotide sequence: TGTGCCAGCAGCTTAGATGCAACACCCTCCTACGAGCAGTACTTC. The encoded protein is CASSLDATPSYEQYF.

The rearrangement joins TRBV7-2 to TRBJ1-1, with 7 bases that match TRBD1. This CDR3 is 16 amino acids long. With V trimmed by 4 bases and J by 0 bases, 8 bases remained unmatched. Germline assignment: CDR1 SGHTA and CDR2 FQGNSA. CDR3 in amino acids: CASSSGTAPLNTEAFF. The DNA for the CDR3 is TGTGCCAGCAGCTCCGGGACAGCACCCTTGAACACTGAAGCTTTCTTT.

The chain joins TRBV2 to TRBJ2-1, with a possible D match to TRBD2 (6 bases). The V and J ends lost 6 bases and 10 bases respectively, with 19 bases between them. The CDR3 consists of 14 residues. The germline CDR1 and CDR2 sequences are SNHLY and FYNNEI. The CDR3 spells CASREGLIGQEQFF. The CDR3 nucleotides are TGTGCCAGCAGGGAGGGGCTCATAGGCCAGGAGCAGTTCTTC.

V usage is TRBV9 and J usage is TRBJ2-1, with TRBD2 as a possible D gene (6 bases). CDR1 is SGDLS, CDR2 YYNGEE, per germline. V dropped 0 bases and J dropped 0 bases, with 16 bases sitting between them. The CDR3 totals 18 residues. CDR3 DNA sequence: TGTGCCAGCAGCGTAGGGCTCGGGGGAGCTGCCTCCTACAATGAGCAGTTCTTC. It yields the protein CASSVGLGGAASYNEQFF.

V gene TRBV11-3 combines with J gene TRBJ2-5, with D perhaps matching TRBD2 (5 bases). Trimming cost V 2 bases and J 4 bases, with 11 bases left between them. This CDR3 is 14 amino acids long. In germline, CDR1 is SGHNT, CDR2 YENEEA. CDR3 amino acids: CASSLRSGGETQYF. The CDR3 bases are TGTGCCAGCAGCTTACGGAGCGGTGGAGAGACCCAGTACTTC.

This clone turned up a few times. Distinct nucleotide sequences in the sample also encode this CDR3. The V and J genes are TRBV7-9 and TRBJ2-5; TRBD2 aligns across 7 bases. Per germline, CDR1 SEHNR and CDR2 FQNEAQ (reference sequence). V gave up 0 bases and J gave up 5 bases; unmatched junction bases: 0. This CDR3 has 13 residues. CDR3 residues: CASSLAGRETQYF. As DNA, the CDR3 is TGTGCCAGCAGCTTAGCCGGGAGGGAGACCCAGTACTTC.

This clone was found a few times. This chain connects TRBV19 to TRBJ2-1; 7 bases are shared with TRBD2. CDR1 and CDR2 from the germline V gene are LNHDA and SQIVND (reference sequence). This CDR3 contains 15 residues. J was trimmed by 2 bases and V by 6 bases; bases with no gene match: 7. The CDR3 loop reads CASRKGGSTYNEQFF. The CDR3, as DNA: TGTGCCAGTAGGAAGGGCGGGAGTACCTACAATGAGCAGTTCTTC.

CDR3 protein: CAIGLTGGDNEKLFF. The CDR3 DNA follows: TGTGCCATCGGGCTGACGGGGGGTGATAATGAAAAACTGTTTTTT. J is TRBJ1-4 and V is TRBV10-3; the D gene is possibly TRBD1 (5 bases). Germline V gene lookup returns CDR1 ENHRY and CDR2 SYGVKD. The V and J ends lost 8 bases and 4 bases respectively, with 17 bases between them. The CDR3 runs to 15 residues.

This clone was counted between two and nine times. V gene TRBV15 combines with J gene TRBJ2-2; possible D gene TRBD1, 6 bases. With 1 base removed from V and 6 bases from J, the gap between germline ends came to 9 bases. The germline CDR1 and CDR2 sequences are LNHNV and YYDKDF (reference sequence). The CDR3 has 14 amino acids. CDR3 region: CATSRGQGSGELFF. CDR3 bases: TGTGCCACCAGCAGAGGCCAGGGGTCCGGGGAGCTGTTTTTT.